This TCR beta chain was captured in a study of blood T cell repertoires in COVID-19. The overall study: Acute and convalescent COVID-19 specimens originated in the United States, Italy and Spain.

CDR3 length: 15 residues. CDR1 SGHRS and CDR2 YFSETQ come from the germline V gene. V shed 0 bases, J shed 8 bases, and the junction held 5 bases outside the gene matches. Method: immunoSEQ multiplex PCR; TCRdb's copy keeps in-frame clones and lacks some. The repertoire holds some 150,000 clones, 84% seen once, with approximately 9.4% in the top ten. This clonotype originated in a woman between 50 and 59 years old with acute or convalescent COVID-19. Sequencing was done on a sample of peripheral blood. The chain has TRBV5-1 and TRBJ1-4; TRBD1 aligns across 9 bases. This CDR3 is CASSLGGQGAEKLFF. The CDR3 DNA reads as TGCGCCAGCAGCTTGGGGGGACAGGGAGCCGAAAAACTGTTTTTT.